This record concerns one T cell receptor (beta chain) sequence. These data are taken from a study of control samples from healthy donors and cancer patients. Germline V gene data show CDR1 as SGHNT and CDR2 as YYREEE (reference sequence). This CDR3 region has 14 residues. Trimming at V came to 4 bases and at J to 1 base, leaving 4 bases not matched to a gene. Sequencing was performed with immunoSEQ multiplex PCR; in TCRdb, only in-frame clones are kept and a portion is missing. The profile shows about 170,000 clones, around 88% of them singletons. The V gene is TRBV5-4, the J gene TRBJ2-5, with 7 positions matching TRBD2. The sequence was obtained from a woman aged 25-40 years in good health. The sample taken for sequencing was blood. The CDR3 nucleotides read TGTGCCAGCAGCAGCGGGACTTTCCAAGAGACCCAGTACTTC. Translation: CASSSGTFQETQYF. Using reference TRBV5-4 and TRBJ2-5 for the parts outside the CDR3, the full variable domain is ETGVTQSPTHLIKTRGQQVTLRCSSQSGHNTVSWYQQALGQGPQFIFQYYREEENGRGNFPPRFSGLQFPNYSSELNVNALELDDSALYLCASSSGTFQETQYFGPGTRLLVL.